The clone carrying this T cell receptor beta chain was observed once. This sample is drawn from a study of T cell responses to AZD1222 COVID-19 vaccine. This CDR3 has 16 residues. The J segment lost 7 bases and the V segment lost 6 bases, leaving 8 bases of the junction unmatched. CDR1 SNHLY and CDR2 FYNNEI come from the germline V gene. Assay: immunoSEQ multiplex PCR; the TCRdb copy retains only in-frame clones and omits some. Counted here are fewer than 80,000 clones, around 88% occurring once; the ten biggest clones make up over 8%. The V and J genes are TRBV2 and TRBJ2-1; the match to TRBD2 covers 14 bases. Specimen: peripheral blood, collected 28 days after the second dose of the MenACWY control vaccine. The sequence was collected from an adult who received the MenACWY meningococcal vaccine as a control. Written as DNA, the CDR3 is TGTGCCAGCAGAGTAGGACTAGCGGGGGGTAAAAATGAGCAGTTCTTC. Translating gives CASRVGLAGGKNEQFF.